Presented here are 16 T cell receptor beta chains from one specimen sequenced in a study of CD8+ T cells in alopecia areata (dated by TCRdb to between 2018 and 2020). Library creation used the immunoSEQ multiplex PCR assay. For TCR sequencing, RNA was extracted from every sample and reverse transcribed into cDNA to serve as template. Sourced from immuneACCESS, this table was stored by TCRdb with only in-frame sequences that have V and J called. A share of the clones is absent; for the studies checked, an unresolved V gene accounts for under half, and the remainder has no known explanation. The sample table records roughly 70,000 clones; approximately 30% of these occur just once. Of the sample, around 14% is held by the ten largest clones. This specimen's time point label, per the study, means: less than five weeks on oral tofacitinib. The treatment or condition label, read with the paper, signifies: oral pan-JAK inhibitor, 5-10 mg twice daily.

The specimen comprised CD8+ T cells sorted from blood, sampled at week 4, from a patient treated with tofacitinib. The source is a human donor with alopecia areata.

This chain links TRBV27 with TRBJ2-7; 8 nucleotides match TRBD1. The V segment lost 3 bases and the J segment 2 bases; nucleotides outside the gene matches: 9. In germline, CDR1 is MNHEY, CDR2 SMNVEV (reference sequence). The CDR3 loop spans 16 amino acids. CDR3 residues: CASSFPGQGPPYEQYF. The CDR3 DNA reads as TGTGCCAGCAGTTTCCCCGGACAGGGCCCCCCCTACGAGCAGTACTTC.

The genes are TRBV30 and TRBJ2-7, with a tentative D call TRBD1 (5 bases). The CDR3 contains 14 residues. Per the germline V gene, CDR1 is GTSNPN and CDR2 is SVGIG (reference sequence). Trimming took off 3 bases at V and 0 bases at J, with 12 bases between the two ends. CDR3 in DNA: TGTGCCTGGAGGGGGCGAGGACCCTCCTACGAGCAGTACTTC. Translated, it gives CAWRGRGPSYEQYF.

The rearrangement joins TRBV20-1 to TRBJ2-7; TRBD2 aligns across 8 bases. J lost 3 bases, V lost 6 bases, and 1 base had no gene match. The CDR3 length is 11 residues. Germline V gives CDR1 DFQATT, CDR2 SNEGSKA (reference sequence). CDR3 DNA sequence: TGCAGTGCGACTAGCGACTACGAGCAGTACTTC. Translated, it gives CSATSDYEQYF.

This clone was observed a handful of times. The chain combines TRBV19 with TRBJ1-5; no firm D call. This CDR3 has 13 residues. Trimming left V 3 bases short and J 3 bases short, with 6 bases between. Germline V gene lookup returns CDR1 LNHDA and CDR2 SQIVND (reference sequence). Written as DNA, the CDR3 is TGTGCCAGTAGTATCGGGTACAATCAGCCCCAGCATTTT. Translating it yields CASSIGYNQPQHF.

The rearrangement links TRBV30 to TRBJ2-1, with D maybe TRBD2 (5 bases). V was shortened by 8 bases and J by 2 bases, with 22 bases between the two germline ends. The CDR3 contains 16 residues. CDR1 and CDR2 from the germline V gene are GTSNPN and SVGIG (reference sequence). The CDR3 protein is CASQPAGAGPYNEQFF. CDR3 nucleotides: TGTGCCAGCCAGCCTGCCGGCGCGGGTCCCTACAATGAGCAGTTCTTC.

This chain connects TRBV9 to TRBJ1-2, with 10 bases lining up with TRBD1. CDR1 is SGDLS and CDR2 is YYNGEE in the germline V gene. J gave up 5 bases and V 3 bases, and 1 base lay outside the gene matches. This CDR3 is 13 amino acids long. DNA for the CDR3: TGTGCCAGCAGCGGACAGGGGGCGTATGGCTACACCTTC. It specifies CASSGQGAYGYTF.

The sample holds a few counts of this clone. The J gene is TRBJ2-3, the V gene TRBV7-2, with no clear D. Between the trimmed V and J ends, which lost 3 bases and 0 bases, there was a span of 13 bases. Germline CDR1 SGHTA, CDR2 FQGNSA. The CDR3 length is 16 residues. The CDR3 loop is CASSLVVFDSTDTQYF. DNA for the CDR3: TGTGCCAGCAGCTTGGTTGTTTTCGACAGCACAGATACGCAGTATTTT.

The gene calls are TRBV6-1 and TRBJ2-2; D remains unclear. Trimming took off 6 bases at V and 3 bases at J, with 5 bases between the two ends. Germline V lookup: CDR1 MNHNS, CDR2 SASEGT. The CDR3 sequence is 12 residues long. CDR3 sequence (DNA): TGTGCCAGCAGACCCGACACCGGGGAGCTGTTTTTT. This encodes CASRPDTGELFF.

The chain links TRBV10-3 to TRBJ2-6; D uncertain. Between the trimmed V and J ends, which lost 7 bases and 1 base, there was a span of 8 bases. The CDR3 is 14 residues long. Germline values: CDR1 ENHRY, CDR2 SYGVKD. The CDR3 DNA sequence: TGTGCCATCACTGAAGGGTCTGGGGCCAACGTCCTGACTTTC. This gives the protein CAITEGSGANVLTF.

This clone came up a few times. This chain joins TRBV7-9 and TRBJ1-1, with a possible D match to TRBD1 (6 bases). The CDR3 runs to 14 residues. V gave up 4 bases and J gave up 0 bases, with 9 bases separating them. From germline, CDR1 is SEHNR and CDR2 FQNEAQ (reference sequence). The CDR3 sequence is CASSWTVMNTEAFF. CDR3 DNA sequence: TGTGCCAGCAGCTGGACAGTCATGAACACTGAAGCTTTCTTT.

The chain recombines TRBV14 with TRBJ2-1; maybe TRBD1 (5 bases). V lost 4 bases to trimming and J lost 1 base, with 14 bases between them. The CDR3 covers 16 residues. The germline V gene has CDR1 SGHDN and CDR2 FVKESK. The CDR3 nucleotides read TGTGCCAGCAGCCCCCCCAGGGTTGGGTCCTACAATGAGCAGTTCTTC. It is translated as CASSPPRVGSYNEQFF.

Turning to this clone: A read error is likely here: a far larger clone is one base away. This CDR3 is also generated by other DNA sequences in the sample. In DNA, the CDR3 is TGCGCCAGCAGCCAAGGGGACAGTGAAGAGACCCAGTACTTC. Protein sequence: CASSQGDSEETQYF. This rearrangement joins TRBV4-1 to TRBJ2-5; TRBD1 aligns across 7 bases. V lost 1 base and J lost 3; bases outside the gene matches: 2. The CDR3 spans 14 residues. CDR1 and CDR2 from the germline V gene are MGHRA and YSYEKL.

The DNA of the CDR3 is TGCGCCAGCAGTCGGGACAGGGCTAGCTCCTACAATGAGCAGTTCTTC. This encodes CASSRDRASSYNEQFF. The rearrangement uses TRBV23-1 and TRBJ2-1, with TRBD1 matching 9 bases. TRBV23-1 counts as an open reading frame of uncertain function. The CDR3 length is 16 residues. The ends lost 4 bases at V and 0 bases at J; junction bases unmatched: 4.

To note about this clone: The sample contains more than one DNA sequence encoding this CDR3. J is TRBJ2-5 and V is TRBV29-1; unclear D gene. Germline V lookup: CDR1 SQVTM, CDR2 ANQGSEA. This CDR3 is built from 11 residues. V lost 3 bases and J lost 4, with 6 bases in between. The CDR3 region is CSVDRRETQYF. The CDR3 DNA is TGCAGCGTTGACCGGAGAGAGACCCAGTACTTC. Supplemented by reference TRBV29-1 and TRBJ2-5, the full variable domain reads SAVISQKPSRDICQRGTSLTIQCQVDSQVTMMFWYRQQPGQSLTLIATANQGSEATYESGFVIDKFPISRPNLTFSTLTVSNMSPEDSSIYLCSVDRRETQYFGPGTRLLVL.

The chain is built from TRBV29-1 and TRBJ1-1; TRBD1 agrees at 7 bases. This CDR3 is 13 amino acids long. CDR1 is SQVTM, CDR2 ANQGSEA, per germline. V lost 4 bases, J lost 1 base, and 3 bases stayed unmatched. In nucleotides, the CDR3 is TGCAGCGTTGGGGACAGCTGGAACACTGAAGCTTTCTTT. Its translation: CSVGDSWNTEAFF.

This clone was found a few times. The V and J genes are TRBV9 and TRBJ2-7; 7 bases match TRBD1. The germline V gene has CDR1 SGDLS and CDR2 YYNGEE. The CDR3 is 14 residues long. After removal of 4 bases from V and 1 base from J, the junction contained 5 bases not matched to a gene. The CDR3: CASSPGTASYEQYF. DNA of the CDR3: TGTGCCAGCAGCCCCGGGACAGCTTCCTACGAGCAGTACTTC.